Reported below is one T cell receptor (beta chain). Its cognate antigen is unknown. Method: immunoSEQ multiplex PCR; TCRdb's copy keeps in-frame clones and lacks some. The table has about 140,000 clones, roughly 86% seen once. The data belong to a study of cytomegalovirus exposure and HLA in healthy donors. Study-wide background: The same platform used for the approximately 700 first-cohort repertoires was also used for the 90 to 150 validation repertoires, as a later analysis reported.

General study points: In vitro confirmation showed three CMV-associated chains to be CMV antigen specific. The study put around 180 TCR beta chains on its list as cytomegalovirus-associated. Most TCR sequences showed up rarely, but some public TCRs showed up in many donors.

Per germline, CDR1 MNHEY and CDR2 SMNVEV (reference sequence). The CDR3 totals 15 residues. The ends were cut back, 1 base at V and 1 base at J, with 7 bases in the middle. The receptor's source is a woman aged 25-40 years in good health and CMV-seronegative. Sequencing was carried out using PBMCs. V usage is TRBV27 and J usage is TRBJ2-2; D is uncertain. In DNA, the CDR3 is TGTGCCAGCAGTTTATTCTCCAGGAACACCGGGGAGCTGTTTTTT. Encoded protein: CASSLFSRNTGELFF.